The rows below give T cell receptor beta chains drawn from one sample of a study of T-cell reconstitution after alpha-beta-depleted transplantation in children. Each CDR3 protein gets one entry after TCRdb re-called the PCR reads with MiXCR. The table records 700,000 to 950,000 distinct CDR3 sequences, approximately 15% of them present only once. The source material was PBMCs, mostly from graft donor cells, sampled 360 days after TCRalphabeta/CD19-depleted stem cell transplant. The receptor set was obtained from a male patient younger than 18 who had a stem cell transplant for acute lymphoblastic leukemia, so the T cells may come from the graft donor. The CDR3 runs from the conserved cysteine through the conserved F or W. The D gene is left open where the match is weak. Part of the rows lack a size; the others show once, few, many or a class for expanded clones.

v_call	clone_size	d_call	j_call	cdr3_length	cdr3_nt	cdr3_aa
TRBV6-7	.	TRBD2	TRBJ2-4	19	TGTGCCAGCAGTTTCCGCAGACTAGCGGGAGGTAAAACCAAAAACATTCAGTACTTC	CASSFRRLAGGKTKNIQYF
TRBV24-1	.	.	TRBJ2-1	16	TGTGCCACCAGTGATTCTTTCTCTAGTTCGGTGAATGAGCAGTTCTTC	CATSDSFSSSVNEQFF
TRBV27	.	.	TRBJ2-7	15	.	CASSSSAQGAYEQYF
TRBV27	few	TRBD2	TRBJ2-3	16	TGTGCCAGCAGTTTACGACTAGCGGTGAACACAGATACGCAGTATTTT	CASSLRLAVNTDTQYF
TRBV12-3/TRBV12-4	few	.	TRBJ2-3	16	TGTGCCAGCACAACCCGGACACCTTCTAGCACAGATACGCAGTATTTT	CASTTRTPSSTDTQYF
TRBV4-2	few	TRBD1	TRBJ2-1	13	TGTGCCAGCACTTGGACAGGGGGTAGTGAGCAGTTCTTC	CASTWTGGSEQFF
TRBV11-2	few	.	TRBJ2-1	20	TGTGCCAGCAGCCGAACCTGGACAGGGAGGGCGGGAGTTTCTTACAATGAGCAGTTCTTC	CASSRTWTGRAGVSYNEQFF
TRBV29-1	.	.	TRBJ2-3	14	TGCAGCGTTGATAGGGACATTAGCACAGATACGCAGTATTTT	CSVDRDISTDTQYF
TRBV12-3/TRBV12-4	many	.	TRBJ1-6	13	TGTGCCAGCAGTTTATTGGTGGATTCACCCCTCCACTTT	CASSLLVDSPLHF
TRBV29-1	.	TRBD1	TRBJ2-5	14	TGCAGCGTGGCCTGGACAGGGACGAAACAGACCCAGTACTTC	CSVAWTGTKQTQYF
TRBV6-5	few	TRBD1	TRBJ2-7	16	TGTGCCAGCAGTTACTCTGAGGGACAGGTAAACTACGAGCAGTACTTC	CASSYSEGQVNYEQYF
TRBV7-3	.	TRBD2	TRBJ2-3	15	TGTGCCAGCAGCTTAATCGGGCCTAGCGGCGATACGCAGTATTTT	CASSLIGPSGDTQYF
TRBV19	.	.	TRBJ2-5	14	TGTGCCAGTAGTAGTATTGGAGGTCCGGGGACCCAGTACTTC	CASSSIGGPGTQYF
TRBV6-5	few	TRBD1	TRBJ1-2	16	TGTGCCAGCAGTTACTCCTTTCAGGGGGCGCGGTATGGCTACACCTTC	CASSYSFQGARYGYTF
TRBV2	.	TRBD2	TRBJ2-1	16	TGTGCCAGCAGTGAAGCGGGACTAGCGGCTTACAATGAGCAGTTCTTC	CASSEAGLAAYNEQFF
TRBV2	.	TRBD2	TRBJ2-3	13	TGTGCCAGCATGTGGCGGGAGACAGATACGCAGTATTTT	CASMWRETDTQYF
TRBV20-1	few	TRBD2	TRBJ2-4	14	TGCAGTGCTGGCGGCCGACTAGGCGGGGGGGTTCAGTACTTC	CSAGGRLGGGVQYF
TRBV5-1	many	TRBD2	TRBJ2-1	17	TGCGCCAGCCGCTCTAGCGGGGGCACCCTATCCCGAAATGAGCAGTTCTTC	CASRSSGGTLSRNEQFF
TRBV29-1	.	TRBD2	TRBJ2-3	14	TGCACCGTCGAGGCGGGAGGGCCTCTAGATACGCAGTATTTT	CTVEAGGPLDTQYF
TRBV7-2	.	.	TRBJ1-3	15	TGTGCCAGCAGTTACAGGGCCCTCTCTGGAAACACCATATATTTT	CASSYRALSGNTIYF
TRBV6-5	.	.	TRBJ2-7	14	TGTGCCAGCAGTTCTCTCGAGGCCCCCTACGAGCAGTACTTC	CASSSLEAPYEQYF
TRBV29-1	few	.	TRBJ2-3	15	TGCAGCGTTGCCGGGACGTTAGTGTACACAGATACGCAGTATTTT	CSVAGTLVYTDTQYF
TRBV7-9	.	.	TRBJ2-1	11	TGTGCCAGCGGGTGGGGCAATGAGCAGTTCTTC	CASGWGNEQFF
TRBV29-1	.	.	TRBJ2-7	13	TGCAGCGTTTCAGAAGGACACTCCTACGAGCAGTACTTC	CSVSEGHSYEQYF
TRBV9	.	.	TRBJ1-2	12	TGTGCCAGCAGCGTAGCTTCAGGGGGCTACACCTTC	CASSVASGGYTF
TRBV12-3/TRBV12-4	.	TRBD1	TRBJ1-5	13	TGTGCCAGCAGGCCACAGGGGACCCAGCCCCAGCATTTT	CASRPQGTQPQHF
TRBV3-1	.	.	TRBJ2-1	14	TGTGCCAGCAGCCCCTGGCCGCCCTACAATGAGCAGTTCTTC	CASSPWPPYNEQFF
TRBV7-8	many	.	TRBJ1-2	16	TGTGCCAGCAGCTCAGGTACCGCCAGGATCGGCTATGGCTACACCTTC	CASSSGTARIGYGYTF
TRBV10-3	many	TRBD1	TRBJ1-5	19	TGTGCCATCAGTGAGTCTTCCCCGGGGACAGGGCTGGCCAATCAGCCCCAGCATTTT	CAISESSPGTGLANQPQHF
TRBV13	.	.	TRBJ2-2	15	TGTGCCAGCAGCATCGACTACACCTTCACCGGGGAGCTGTTTTTT	CASSIDYTFTGELFF
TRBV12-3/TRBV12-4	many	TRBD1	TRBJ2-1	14	TGTGCCAGCAGCTTCTGGACAGGTAACAATGAGCAGTTCTTC	CASSFWTGNNEQFF
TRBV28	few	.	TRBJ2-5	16	TGTGCCAGCAGTTTATACAGGGTGACCGCAAGGGAGACCCAGTACTTC	CASSLYRVTARETQYF
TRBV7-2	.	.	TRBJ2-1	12	TGTGCCAGCAGACCATGGGGGAATGAGCAGTTCTTC	CASRPWGNEQFF
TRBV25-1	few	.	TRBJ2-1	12	TGTGCCAGCAGTGAATATCCTGATGAGCAGTTCTTC	CASSEYPDEQFF
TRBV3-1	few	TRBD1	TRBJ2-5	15	TGTGCCAGCAGCGTCGAACAGGGGCTTGAAGAGACCCAGTACTTC	CASSVEQGLEETQYF
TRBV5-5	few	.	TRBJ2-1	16	TGTGCCAGCAGCTTGGGTGTAGCGCAGGATTACAATGAGCAGTTCTTC	CASSLGVAQDYNEQFF
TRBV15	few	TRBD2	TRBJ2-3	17	TGTGCCACCAGCAGAGGTGGACTAGCGGACAAAACAGATACGCAGTATTTT	CATSRGGLADKTDTQYF
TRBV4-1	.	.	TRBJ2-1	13	TGCGCCAGCAGCCAAGTGGCCGCCAATGAGCAGTTCTTC	CASSQVAANEQFF
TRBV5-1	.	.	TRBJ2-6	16	TGCGCCAGCAGCCCCTGGCCGGCCGGGGGGGCCAACGTCCTGACTTTC	CASSPWPAGGANVLTF
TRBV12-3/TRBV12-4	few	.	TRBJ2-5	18	TGTGCCAGCAGTTTACTACAGGGAGGTGTGGGGGCAAGAGAGACCCAGTACTTC	CASSLLQGGVGARETQYF
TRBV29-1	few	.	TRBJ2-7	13	TGCAGCGTTGATCATAGCGGAAACTACGAGCAGTACTTC	CSVDHSGNYEQYF
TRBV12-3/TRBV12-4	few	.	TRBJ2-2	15	TGTGCCAGCAGTTTTTGGTTCGAGTCGACCGGGGAGCTGTTTTTT	CASSFWFESTGELFF
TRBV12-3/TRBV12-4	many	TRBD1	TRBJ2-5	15	TGTGCCAGCAGTTTTACGGACAGGCGGAAAGAGACCCAGTACTTC	CASSFTDRRKETQYF
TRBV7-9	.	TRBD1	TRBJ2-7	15	TGTGCCAGCAGCAACGCGGGACAGGGGTCCTACGAGCAGTACTTC	CASSNAGQGSYEQYF
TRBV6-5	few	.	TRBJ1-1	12	TGTGCCAGCAGTGCGGGGAACACTGAAGCTTTCTTT	CASSAGNTEAFF
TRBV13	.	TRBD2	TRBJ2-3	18	TGTGCCAGCAGCACAGAGGGCCTTGGACTAGCGGGAGCAGATACGCAGTATTTT	CASSTEGLGLAGADTQYF
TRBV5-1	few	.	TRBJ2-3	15	TGCGCCAGCAGCTCCCAGGGGGGGACCCCGGGTTCGCAGTATTTT	CASSSQGGTPGSQYF
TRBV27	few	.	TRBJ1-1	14	TGTGCCAGCAGTTTTAGTCCCCGGAACACTGAAGCTTTCTTT	CASSFSPRNTEAFF
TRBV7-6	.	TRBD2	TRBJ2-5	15	TGTGCCAGCAGCTTACCGGGACTAGCGGGAGGGACCCAGTACTTC	CASSLPGLAGGTQYF
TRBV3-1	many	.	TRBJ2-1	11	TGTGCCAGCAGCAACTACAATGAGCAGTTCTTC	CASSNYNEQFF
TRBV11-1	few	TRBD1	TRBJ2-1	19	TGTGCCAGCAGCTTTCTTAATTACAGGGGAACTTGGAAGTCGAATGAGCAGTTCTTC	CASSFLNYRGTWKSNEQFF
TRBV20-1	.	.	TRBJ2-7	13	TGCAGTGCTAGATCGCGGGGCTCCTACGAGCAGTACTTC	CSARSRGSYEQYF
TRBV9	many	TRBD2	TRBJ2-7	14	TGTGCCAGCAGCCACGGACTAGTTGACTACGAGCAGTACTTC	CASSHGLVDYEQYF
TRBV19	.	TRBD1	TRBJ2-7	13	TGTGCCAGTGCAAGGGACAGGTCCTACGAGCAGTACTTC	CASARDRSYEQYF
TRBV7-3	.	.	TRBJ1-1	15	TGTGCCAGCAGCTTATCCGGGGGGGCGTACACTGAAGCTTTCTTT	CASSLSGGAYTEAFF
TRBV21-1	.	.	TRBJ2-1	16	TGTGCCAGCAGCAAAGAAATTACCCGTCCTTTTGGTGAGCAGTTCTTC	CASSKEITRPFGEQFF
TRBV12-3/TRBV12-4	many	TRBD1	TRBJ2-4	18	TGTGCCAGCACCCTCCTCCGAGACAGGGGGAAAGCCAAAAACATTCAGTACTTC	CASTLLRDRGKAKNIQYF
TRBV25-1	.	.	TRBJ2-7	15	TGTGCCAGCAGTGAATATTTCACAGGAACCTACGAGCAGTACTTC	CASSEYFTGTYEQYF
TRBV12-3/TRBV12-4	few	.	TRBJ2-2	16	TGTGCCAGCCGGGCAGGGGTCAGTTTTAACACCGGGGAGCTGTTTTTT	CASRAGVSFNTGELFF